One T cell receptor (beta chain) is described in this entry. Its antigen is unknown. The sample belongs to a study of a mutant IDH1 vaccine in newly diagnosed glioma. At the level of the study: The initiation of vaccination occurred 4-6 weeks after radiotherapy alone, or with temozolomide cycles.

The V and J ends lost 2 bases and 1 base respectively, with 9 bases between them. In germline, CDR1 is SGHRS, CDR2 YFSETQ. The CDR3 runs to 14 residues. Produced via immunoSEQ multiplex PCR; TCRdb's table is partial and in-frame only. Of about 44,000 clones listed, approximately 90% are singletons. Regarding time point: week 23, last vaccination. The investigators gave 300 ug of mutant IDH1 20-mer peptide in each vaccine dose, together with topical imiquimod. V and J are TRBV5-1 and TRBJ1-1; D is possibly TRBD1 (5 bases). The sequenced sample was PBMCs, obtained from a glioma patient whose treatment included an IDH1 peptide vaccine. This sequence was found in a man aged 45-65 years with glioma. The CDR3 loop reads CASSLPTANTEAFF. The CDR3 DNA sequence: TGCGCCAGCAGCTTACCGACAGCGAACACTGAAGCTTTCTTT.